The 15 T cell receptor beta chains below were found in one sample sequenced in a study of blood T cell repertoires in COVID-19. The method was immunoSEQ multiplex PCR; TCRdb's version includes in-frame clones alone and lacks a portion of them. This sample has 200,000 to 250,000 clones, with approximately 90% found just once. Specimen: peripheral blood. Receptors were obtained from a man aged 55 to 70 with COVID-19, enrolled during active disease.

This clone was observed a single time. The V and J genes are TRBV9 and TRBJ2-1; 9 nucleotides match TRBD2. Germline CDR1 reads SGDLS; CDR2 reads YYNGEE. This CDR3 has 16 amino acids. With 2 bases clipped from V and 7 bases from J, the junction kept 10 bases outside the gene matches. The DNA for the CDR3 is TGTGCCAGCAGCGTCCCGCGCGGGGGGGCGTTAAATGAGCAGTTCTTC. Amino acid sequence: CASSVPRGGALNEQFF.

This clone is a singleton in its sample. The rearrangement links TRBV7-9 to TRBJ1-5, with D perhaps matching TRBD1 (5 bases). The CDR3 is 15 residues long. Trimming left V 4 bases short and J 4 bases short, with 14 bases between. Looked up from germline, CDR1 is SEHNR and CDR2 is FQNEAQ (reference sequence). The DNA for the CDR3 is TGTGCCAGCAGCTCCTCCGGGGGTGGGAATCAGCCCCAGCATTTT. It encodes CASSSSGGGNQPQHF.

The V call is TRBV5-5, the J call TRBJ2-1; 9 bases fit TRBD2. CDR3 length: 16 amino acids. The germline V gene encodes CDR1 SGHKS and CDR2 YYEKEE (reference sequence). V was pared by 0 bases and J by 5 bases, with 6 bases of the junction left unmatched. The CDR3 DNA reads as TGTGCCAGCAGCTTGGCCCCGGGACTAGCCCACAATGAGCAGTTCTTC. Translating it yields CASSLAPGLAHNEQFF. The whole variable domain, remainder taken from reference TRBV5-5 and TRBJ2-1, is DAGVTQSPTHLIKTRGQQVTLRCSPISGHKSVSWYQQVLGQGPQFIFQYYEKEERGRGNFPDRFSARQFPNYSSELNVNALLLGDSALYLCASSLAPGLAHNEQFFGPGTRLTVL.

The CDR3 spells CASSSNSGNTIYF. In DNA form, the CDR3 reads TGTGCCAGCAGCTCCAACTCTGGAAACACCATATATTTT. The gene calls are TRBV14 and TRBJ1-3; D gene unclear. V was shortened by 5 bases and J by 0 bases, with 5 bases between the two germline ends. The CDR3 loop spans 13 amino acids. CDR1 and CDR2 (germline): SGHDN, FVKESK. Full variable domain (outside the CDR3, taken from reference TRBV14 and TRBJ1-3): EAGVTQFPSHSVIEKGQTVTLRCDPISGHDNLYWYRRVMGKEIKFLLHFVKESKQDESGMPNNRFLAERTGGTYSTLKVQPAELEDSGVYFCASSSNSGNTIYFGEGSWLTVV.

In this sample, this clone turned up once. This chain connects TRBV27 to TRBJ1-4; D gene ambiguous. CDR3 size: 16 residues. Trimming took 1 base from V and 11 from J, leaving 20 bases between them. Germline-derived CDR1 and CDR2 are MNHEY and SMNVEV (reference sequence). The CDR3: CASSLLFGSSTGKLFF. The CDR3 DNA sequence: TGTGCCAGCAGTTTATTATTCGGCAGCTCGACGGGGAAACTGTTTTTT.

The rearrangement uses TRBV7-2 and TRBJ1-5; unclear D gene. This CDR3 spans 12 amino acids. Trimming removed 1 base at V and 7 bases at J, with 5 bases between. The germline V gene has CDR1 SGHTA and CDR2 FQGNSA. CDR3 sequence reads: CASSLVAQPQHF. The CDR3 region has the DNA TGTGCCAGCAGCTTAGTTGCGCAGCCCCAGCATTTT.

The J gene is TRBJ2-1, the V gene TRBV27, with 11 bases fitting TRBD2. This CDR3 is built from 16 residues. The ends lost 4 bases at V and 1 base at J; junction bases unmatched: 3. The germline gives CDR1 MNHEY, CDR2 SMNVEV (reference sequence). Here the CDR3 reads CASSSGTSGSYNEQFF. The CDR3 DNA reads TGTGCCAGCAGTTCGGGGACTAGCGGTTCCTACAATGAGCAGTTCTTC.

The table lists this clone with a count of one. This chain's CDR3 is CASTSRLGGYTF. As DNA, the CDR3 is TGTGCCAGCACTTCACGACTCGGAGGCTACACCTTC. This rearrangement joins TRBV28 to TRBJ1-2; no clear D gene. CDR1 is MDHEN and CDR2 is SYDVKM in the germline V gene. V dropped 7 bases and J dropped 8 bases, with 14 bases sitting between them. The CDR3 covers 12 residues.

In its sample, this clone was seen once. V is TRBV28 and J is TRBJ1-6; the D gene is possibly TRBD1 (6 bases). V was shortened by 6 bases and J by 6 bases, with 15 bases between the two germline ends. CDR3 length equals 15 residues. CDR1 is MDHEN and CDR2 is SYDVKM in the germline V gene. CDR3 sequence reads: CASRYAGVANSPLHF. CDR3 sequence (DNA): TGTGCCAGCAGATACGCAGGGGTTGCTAATTCACCCCTCCACTTT. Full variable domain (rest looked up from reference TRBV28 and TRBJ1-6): DVKVTQSSRYLVKRTGEKVFLECVQDMDHENMFWYRQDPGLGLRLIYFSYDVKMKEKGDIPEGYSVSREKKERFSLILESASTNQTSMYLCASRYAGVANSPLHFGNGTRLTVT.

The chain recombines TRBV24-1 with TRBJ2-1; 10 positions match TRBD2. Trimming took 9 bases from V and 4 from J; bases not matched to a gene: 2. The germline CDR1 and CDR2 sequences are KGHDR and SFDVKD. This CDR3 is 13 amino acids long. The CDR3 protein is CATELAGYNEQFF. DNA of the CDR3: TGTGCCACCGAACTAGCGGGGTACAATGAGCAGTTCTTC.

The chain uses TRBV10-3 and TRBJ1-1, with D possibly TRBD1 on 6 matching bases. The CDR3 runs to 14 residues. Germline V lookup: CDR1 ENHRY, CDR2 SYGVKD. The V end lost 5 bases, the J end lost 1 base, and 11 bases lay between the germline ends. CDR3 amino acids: CAISNRGGNTEAFF. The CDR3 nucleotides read TGTGCCATCAGTAATAGGGGGGGGAACACTGAAGCTTTCTTT.

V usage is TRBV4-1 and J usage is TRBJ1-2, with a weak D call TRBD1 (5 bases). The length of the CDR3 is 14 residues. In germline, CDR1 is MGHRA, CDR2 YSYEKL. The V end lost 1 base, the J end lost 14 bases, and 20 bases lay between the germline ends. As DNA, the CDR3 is TGCGCCAGCAGCCAAGGAGGTGACAGCCCGGCGGTTACCTTC. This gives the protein CASSQGGDSPAVTF.

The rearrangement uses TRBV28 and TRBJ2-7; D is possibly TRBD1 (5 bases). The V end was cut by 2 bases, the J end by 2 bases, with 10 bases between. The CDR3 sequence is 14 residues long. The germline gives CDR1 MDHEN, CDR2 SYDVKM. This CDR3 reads CASSLGRVAYEQYF. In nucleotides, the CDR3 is TGTGCCAGCAGTTTAGGCAGGGTGGCCTACGAGCAGTACTTC.

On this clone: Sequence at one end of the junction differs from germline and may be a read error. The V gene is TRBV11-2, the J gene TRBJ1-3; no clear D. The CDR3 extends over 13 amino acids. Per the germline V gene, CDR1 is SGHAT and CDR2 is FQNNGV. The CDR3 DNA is TGTGCCAGCAGCTTAGCAGATCATCACCCCGGGAATTTT. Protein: CASSLADHHPGNF.

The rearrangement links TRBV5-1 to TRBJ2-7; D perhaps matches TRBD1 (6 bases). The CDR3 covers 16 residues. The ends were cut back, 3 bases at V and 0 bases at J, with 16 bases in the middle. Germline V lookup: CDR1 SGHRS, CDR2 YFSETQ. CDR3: CASSWVTGQRSYEQYF. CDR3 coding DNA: TGCGCCAGCAGCTGGGTGACGGGACAACGCTCCTACGAGCAGTACTTC.